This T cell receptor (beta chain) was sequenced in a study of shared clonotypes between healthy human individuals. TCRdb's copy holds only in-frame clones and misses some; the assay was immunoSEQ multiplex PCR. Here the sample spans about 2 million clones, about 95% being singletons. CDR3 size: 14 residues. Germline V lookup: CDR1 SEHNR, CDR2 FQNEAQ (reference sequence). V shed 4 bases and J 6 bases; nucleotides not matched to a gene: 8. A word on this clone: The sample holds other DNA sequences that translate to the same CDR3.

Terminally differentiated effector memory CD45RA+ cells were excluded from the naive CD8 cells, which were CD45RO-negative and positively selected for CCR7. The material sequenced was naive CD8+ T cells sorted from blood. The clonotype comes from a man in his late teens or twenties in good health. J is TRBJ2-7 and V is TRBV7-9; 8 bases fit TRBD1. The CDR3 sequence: CASSSGQGEGEQYF. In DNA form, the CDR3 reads TGTGCCAGCAGCTCTGGACAGGGAGAGGGCGAGCAGTACTTC.